Listed below are T cell receptor beta chains from one sample, sequenced in a study of blood T cell repertoires in COVID-19. TCRdb keeps only in-frame clones here, not all; method: immunoSEQ multiplex PCR. Here the sample spans roughly 340,000 clones, over 70% being singletons. The sequenced sample was peripheral blood. Every receptor here comes from a woman aged 45 to 65 with COVID-19, enrolled during active disease. CDR3s include the opening cysteine and the closing phenylalanine or tryptophan. A D gene is named only where the DNA matches it firmly. For some rows the clone size is stated as once, few or many, or as a class when expanded; others skip it.

j_gene: TRBJ1-5; v_gene: TRBV12-5; abundance: few; d_gene: TRBD1; CDR3nt: TGTGCTAGTGGTTTGGTACATATCCAGGCGGGACAGGGGATTCAGCCCCAGCATTTT; CDR3aa: CASGLVHIQAGQGIQPQHF
j_gene: TRBJ2-3; v_gene: TRBV11-3; abundance: once; d_gene: TRBD1; CDR3nt: TGTGCCAGCAGCTTCAGGGGGCTGACAGATACGCAGTATTTT; CDR3aa: CASSFRGLTDTQYF
j_gene: TRBJ2-5; v_gene: TRBV19; abundance: few; d_gene: TRBD1; CDR3nt: TGTGCCAGTAGTATAAGTAGTCAGGGGGCGCACGAGACCCAGTACTTC; CDR3aa: CASSISSQGAHETQYF
j_gene: TRBJ2-3; v_gene: TRBV6-5; abundance: .; d_gene: .; CDR3nt: TGTGCCAGCAGTTACGCCCCTACGGGGAGTGCAGATACGCAGTATTTT; CDR3aa: CASSYAPTGSADTQYF
j_gene: TRBJ2-7; v_gene: TRBV3-1/TRBV3-2; abundance: .; d_gene: TRBD1; CDR3nt: TGTGCCAGCAGCCGAGGACAGGGGGCCTACGAGCAGTACTTC; CDR3aa: CASSRGQGAYEQYF
j_gene: TRBJ1-6; v_gene: TRBV6-1; abundance: .; d_gene: .; CDR3nt: TGTGCCAGCAGTGAAGCGACAAGCTATAATTCACCCCTCCACTTT; CDR3aa: CASSEATSYNSPLHF
j_gene: TRBJ2-5; v_gene: TRBV5-1; abundance: .; d_gene: .; CDR3nt: TGCGCCAGCAGCTTGGCCGGGGGTACGGAGACCCAGTACTTC; CDR3aa: CASSLAGGTETQYF
j_gene: TRBJ2-2; v_gene: TRBV15; abundance: .; d_gene: .; CDR3nt: TGTGCCACCAGCAGAGATTGGAGCGCCTTGAACACCGGGGAGCTGTTTTTT; CDR3aa: CATSRDWSALNTGELFF
j_gene: TRBJ2-7; v_gene: TRBV12-3/TRBV12-4; abundance: .; d_gene: .; CDR3nt: TGTGCCAGCAGTTTACTCGGGACATCCGAGCAGTACTTC; CDR3aa: CASSLLGTSEQYF
j_gene: TRBJ1-3; v_gene: TRBV30; abundance: .; d_gene: .; CDR3nt: TGTGCCTTGGGACTGAGCTCTGGAAACACCATATATTTT; CDR3aa: CALGLSSGNTIYF
j_gene: TRBJ2-7; v_gene: TRBV10-3; abundance: .; d_gene: TRBD1; CDR3nt: TGTGCCATCACTAACACCGGGACAGACTACGAGCAGTACTTC; CDR3aa: CAITNTGTDYEQYF
j_gene: TRBJ2-2; v_gene: TRBV21-1; abundance: .; d_gene: .; CDR3nt: TGTGCCAGCATCCTCCTCCGACAGGGGGGATCCGGGGAGCTGTTTTTT; CDR3aa: CASILLRQGGSGELFF
j_gene: TRBJ1-2; v_gene: TRBV6-5; abundance: .; d_gene: .; CDR3nt: TGTGCCAGCACCAAACAGGGTCGGTATGGCTACACCTTC; CDR3aa: CASTKQGRYGYTF
j_gene: TRBJ1-3; v_gene: TRBV4-3; abundance: .; d_gene: .; CDR3nt: TGCGCCAGCAGCACGGACATTACCTCTGGAAACACCATATATTTT; CDR3aa: CASSTDITSGNTIYF
j_gene: TRBJ2-3; v_gene: TRBV5-1; abundance: .; d_gene: TRBD2; CDR3nt: TGCGCCAGCAGCTTGGGTTCTAGCGGGGGGTTGACGCAGTATTTT; CDR3aa: CASSLGSSGGLTQYF
j_gene: TRBJ1-5; v_gene: TRBV12-3/TRBV12-4; abundance: .; d_gene: .; CDR3nt: TGTGCCAGCGGAGAACGGAGCAATCAGCCCCAGCATTTT; CDR3aa: CASGERSNQPQHF
j_gene: TRBJ2-7; v_gene: TRBV19; abundance: .; d_gene: .; CDR3nt: TGTGCCAGTAGTTACCGCGGGGAGTGGTACGAGCAGTACTTC; CDR3aa: CASSYRGEWYEQYF
j_gene: TRBJ2-1; v_gene: TRBV7-2; abundance: .; d_gene: TRBD2; CDR3nt: TGTGCCAGCAGCTTCATTGGACTAGCGGGGACTGAGCAGTTCTTC; CDR3aa: CASSFIGLAGTEQFF
j_gene: TRBJ2-7; v_gene: TRBV29-1; abundance: .; d_gene: TRBD1; CDR3nt: TGCAGCGTTGTATGGTCGGACAGGCCCATATACGAGCAGTACTTC; CDR3aa: CSVVWSDRPIYEQYF
j_gene: TRBJ2-7; v_gene: TRBV7-9; abundance: .; d_gene: .; CDR3nt: TGTGCCAGCAGTCCCTCGCAGGGTAACTACGAGCAGTACTTC; CDR3aa: CASSPSQGNYEQYF
j_gene: TRBJ2-7; v_gene: TRBV6-5; abundance: .; d_gene: TRBD2; CDR3nt: TGTGCCAGCAGCCTCTCGGGACTAGCGGACTACGAGCAGTACTTC; CDR3aa: CASSLSGLADYEQYF
j_gene: TRBJ2-3; v_gene: TRBV10-2; abundance: few; d_gene: .; CDR3nt: TGCGCCTGCAGACAGGGAGGGTCCACAGATACGCAGTATTTT; CDR3aa: CACRQGGSTDTQYF
j_gene: TRBJ2-1; v_gene: TRBV28; abundance: .; d_gene: .; CDR3nt: TGTGCCAGCAGTCTTCTAGCCGCCAACTCCTACAATGAGCAGTTCTTC; CDR3aa: CASSLLAANSYNEQFF
j_gene: TRBJ2-1; v_gene: TRBV27; abundance: .; d_gene: TRBD2; CDR3nt: TGTGCCAGCAGTTCCCCCGCACTAGCGGGAACCTACAATGAGCAGTTCTTC; CDR3aa: CASSSPALAGTYNEQFF
j_gene: TRBJ2-1; v_gene: TRBV7-9; abundance: .; d_gene: TRBD2; CDR3nt: TGTGCCAGCAGCTATTCGTTCGGGAGGGCCTACAATGAGCAGTTCTTC; CDR3aa: CASSYSFGRAYNEQFF
j_gene: TRBJ2-7; v_gene: TRBV5-1; abundance: .; d_gene: TRBD1; CDR3nt: TGCGCCAGCAGCTCGCGACCGGGACAGGGTTCCTACGAGCAGTACTTC; CDR3aa: CASSSRPGQGSYEQYF
j_gene: TRBJ1-5; v_gene: TRBV30; abundance: .; d_gene: .; CDR3nt: TGTGCCTGGAGTGTAGGCGGGGGTAAGCAGCCCCAGCATTTT; CDR3aa: CAWSVGGGKQPQHF
j_gene: TRBJ2-5; v_gene: TRBV5-4; abundance: .; d_gene: TRBD2; CDR3nt: TGTGCCAGCAGCTCCGGACTAGCGGGAGGGATCTCAGAGACCCAGTACTTC; CDR3aa: CASSSGLAGGISETQYF
j_gene: TRBJ2-5; v_gene: TRBV11-2; abundance: .; d_gene: TRBD2; CDR3nt: TGTGCCAGCAGCTCACGACTAGCCGCCCTCCAGGAGACCCAGTACTTC; CDR3aa: CASSSRLAALQETQYF
j_gene: TRBJ1-2; v_gene: TRBV5-1; abundance: .; d_gene: TRBD1; CDR3nt: TGCGCCAGCAGCTTGGTACAGGGGGCTGTCGGCTATGGCTACACCTTC; CDR3aa: CASSLVQGAVGYGYTF
j_gene: TRBJ2-1; v_gene: TRBV25-1; abundance: .; d_gene: TRBD1; CDR3nt: TGTGCCAGCTTGGAGTCCGGGACAGGGCATGAGCAGTTCTTC; CDR3aa: CASLESGTGHEQFF
j_gene: TRBJ1-5; v_gene: TRBV6-5; abundance: .; d_gene: .; CDR3nt: TGTGCCAGCAGTTACGACAATAGCAATCAGCCCCAGCATTTT; CDR3aa: CASSYDNSNQPQHF
j_gene: TRBJ2-1; v_gene: TRBV19; abundance: .; d_gene: TRBD2; CDR3nt: TGTGCCAGTAGCCTCGTCGCGGGAGGGGGCTACAATGAGCAGTTCTTC; CDR3aa: CASSLVAGGGYNEQFF
j_gene: TRBJ2-1; v_gene: TRBV11-2; abundance: .; d_gene: TRBD1; CDR3nt: TGTGCCAGCAGCCCTCGGACAGGTTCCTACAATGAGCAGTTCTTC; CDR3aa: CASSPRTGSYNEQFF
j_gene: TRBJ2-3; v_gene: TRBV27; abundance: .; d_gene: .; CDR3nt: TGTGCCAGCAGTCCTCAATCGGGGTTTGTCACAGATACGCAGTATTTT; CDR3aa: CASSPQSGFVTDTQYF
j_gene: TRBJ2-1; v_gene: TRBV3-1/TRBV3-2; abundance: .; d_gene: .; CDR3nt: TGTGCCAGCAGCCAATTACGCCAGGGACAATACAATGAGCAGTTCTTC; CDR3aa: CASSQLRQGQYNEQFF
j_gene: TRBJ2-7; v_gene: TRBV5-1; abundance: .; d_gene: TRBD2; CDR3nt: TGCGCCAGCAGCAATTCGAGTCACCCGGGACTAGCGGGAGGCTCCTACGAGCAGTACTTC; CDR3aa: CASSNSSHPGLAGGSYEQYF
j_gene: TRBJ2-2; v_gene: TRBV11-3; abundance: .; d_gene: .; CDR3nt: TGTGCCAGCAGCCTAGCCCAATCAGGCACCGGGGAGCTGTTTTTT; CDR3aa: CASSLAQSGTGELFF
j_gene: TRBJ1-1; v_gene: TRBV4-2; abundance: .; d_gene: .; CDR3nt: TGTGCCAGCAGCCACCCTGCAGGGAACACTGAAGCTTTCTTT; CDR3aa: CASSHPAGNTEAFF
j_gene: TRBJ1-1; v_gene: TRBV29-1; abundance: .; d_gene: TRBD1; CDR3nt: TGCAGCGGCTACAGGGGAACTGAAGCTTTCTTT; CDR3aa: CSGYRGTEAFF
j_gene: TRBJ1-2; v_gene: TRBV15; abundance: .; d_gene: TRBD1; CDR3nt: TGTGCCACCAGCTTAACCCGGACAGGGGAGGGCTACACCTTC; CDR3aa: CATSLTRTGEGYTF
j_gene: TRBJ2-7; v_gene: TRBV13; abundance: .; d_gene: TRBD1; CDR3nt: TGTGCCAGCAGCTTTGCCGGGACAGGGGACTACGAGCAGTACTTC; CDR3aa: CASSFAGTGDYEQYF